Below, 13 T cell receptor beta chains from the same sample are listed, as sequenced in a study of blood T cell repertoires in COVID-19. Method: immunoSEQ multiplex PCR; TCRdb's copy keeps in-frame clones and lacks some. The sample lists roughly 120,000 clones; more than 75% were seen once. The specimen was peripheral blood. The receptors derive from a man aged 60 to 75 with acute or convalescent COVID-19.

The chain couples TRBV7-2 to TRBJ2-7; TRBD1 agrees at 9 bases. The CDR3 consists of 15 residues. Germline V CDR1 and CDR2: SGHTA, FQGNSA. V trimming: 3 bases; J trimming: 4 bases; junction bases outside the gene matches: 7. The CDR3 spells CASSFQGQGIYEQYF. The CDR3 DNA reads TGTGCCAGCAGCTTCCAGGGACAGGGTATTTACGAGCAGTACTTC.

The chain recombines TRBV28 with TRBJ2-2; 11 bases align to TRBD1. There are 18 residues in the CDR3. Germline lookup yields CDR1 MDHEN and CDR2 SYDVKM. Trimming cost V 4 bases and J 5 bases; bases outside gene matches: 12. The CDR3 here is CASSSAQGQGALTGELFF. CDR3 nucleotides: TGTGCCAGCAGTTCCGCACAAGGACAGGGGGCCCTTACCGGGGAGCTGTTTTTT.

This CDR3 reads CAISVGGSSYNEQFF. The DNA for the CDR3 is TGTGCCATCAGTGTGGGCGGGAGCTCCTACAATGAGCAGTTCTTC. The chain is built from TRBV10-3 and TRBJ2-1; 7 nucleotides align to TRBD2. V gave up 4 bases and J gave up 0 bases; unmatched junction bases: 3. The CDR3 extends over 15 amino acids. Germline CDR1 reads ENHRY; CDR2 reads SYGVKD.

This chain links TRBV6-1 with TRBJ1-1; the D is unclear. Trimming left V 3 bases short and J 3 bases short, with 11 bases between. This CDR3 has 14 residues. CDR1 is MNHNS and CDR2 is SASEGT in the germline V gene. The CDR3 nucleotides are TGTGCCAGCAGTGAGATCGAGAGGGACACTGAAGCTTTCTTT. It encodes CASSEIERDTEAFF.

V and J are TRBV19 and TRBJ1-1; perhaps TRBD1 as D (6 bases). CDR3 length: 12 amino acids. Germline V gene sequence: CDR1 LNHDA, CDR2 SQIVND (reference sequence). V was shortened by 9 bases and J by 5 bases, with 13 bases between the two germline ends. The CDR3 spells CASNRVMTEAFF. The CDR3, as DNA: TGTGCCAGCAACAGGGTGATGACTGAAGCTTTCTTT.

CDR3 nucleotides: TGCGCCAGCAGCCAAGGAGGGACAGGGAACGAGCAGTACTTC. Translating gives CASSQGGTGNEQYF. J is TRBJ2-7 and V is TRBV4-3; TRBD1 matches at 9 bases. Trimming took 1 base from V and 5 from J; bases not matched to a gene: 3. Germline values: CDR1 LGHNA, CDR2 YSLEER. The length of the CDR3 is 14 residues.

J is TRBJ1-2 and V is TRBV15; no clear D. This CDR3 comprises 14 residues. Germline assignment: CDR1 LNHNV and CDR2 YYDKDF (reference sequence). The germline V and J ends were trimmed by 1 base and 6 bases, with 12 bases remaining between them. Here the CDR3 DNA reads TGTGCCACCAGCAGAGGTTCATGGCAGGATGGCTACACCTTC. It yields the protein CATSRGSWQDGYTF.

The chain is built from TRBV21-1 and TRBJ2-5; the D call of TRBD2 is as the table states it, not checked on the DNA. TRBV21-1 is annotated as a pseudogene. The CDR3 runs to 21 residues. The CDR3 DNA sequence: TGTGCCAGCAGCAAAGCGCTCATAGCGGAGATTCCCAAAAAGTCCCGGGAGACCCAGTACTTC. Its translation is CASSKALIAEIPKKSRETQYF.

This rearrangement joins TRBV6-6 to TRBJ1-1; D is unresolved. V was trimmed by 6 bases and J by 4 bases, leaving 12 bases between them. CDR1 and CDR2 (germline): MNHNY, SVGAGI (reference sequence). This CDR3 is 13 amino acids long. The CDR3 coding sequence is TGTGCCAGCAGCGTTAAGGGAGGCACTGAAGCTTTCTTT. Its translation is CASSVKGGTEAFF.

The chain joins TRBV6-5 to TRBJ1-2; 8 nucleotides match TRBD1. Germline V gene sequence: CDR1 MNHEY, CDR2 SVGAGI. This CDR3 has 15 residues. V lost 1 base, J lost 4 bases, and 5 bases stayed unmatched. The CDR3 sequence is CASSYLGQGFYGYTF. CDR3 sequence (DNA): TGTGCCAGCAGTTACTTAGGACAGGGATTCTATGGCTACACCTTC.

A few counts support this clone. The chain couples TRBV2 to TRBJ2-2; possible D gene TRBD1, 6 bases. Between the trimmed V and J ends, which lost 6 bases and 5 bases, there was a span of 16 bases. Germline values: CDR1 SNHLY, CDR2 FYNNEI. The CDR3 contains 15 residues. The CDR3 coding sequence is TGTGCCAGCAGCCCGACGGGGCAGGGGACCGGGGAGCTGTTTTTT. It specifies CASSPTGQGTGELFF. The whole variable domain, remainder taken from reference TRBV2 and TRBJ2-2, is EPEVTQTPSHQVTQMGQEVILRCVPISNHLYFYWYRQILGQKVEFLVSFYNNEISEKSEIFDDQFSVERPDGSNFTLKIRSTKLEDSAMYFCASSPTGQGTGELFFGEGSRLTVL.

This clone was counted only a few times. The chain has TRBV11-2 and TRBJ2-1; D is perhaps TRBD1 (6 bases). The CDR3 consists of 14 residues. Germline CDR1 SGHAT, CDR2 FQNNGV. Trimming took off 5 bases at V and 2 bases at J, with 10 bases between the two ends. This CDR3 is CASSPSGAYNEQFF. The CDR3 DNA reads TGTGCCAGCAGCCCGTCAGGGGCCTACAATGAGCAGTTCTTC. Full variable domain (rest looked up from reference TRBV11-2 and TRBJ2-1): EAGVAQSPRYKIIEKRQSVAFWCNPISGHATLYWYQQILGQGPKLLIQFQNNGVVDDSQLPKDRFSAERLKGVDSTLKIQPAKLEDSAVYLCASSPSGAYNEQFFGPGTRLTVL.

This sequence joins TRBV24-1 and TRBJ2-2; possible D gene TRBD2, 5 bases. The germline V gene encodes CDR1 KGHDR and CDR2 SFDVKD. Trimming removed 4 bases at V and 1 base at J, with 12 bases between. The CDR3 has 16 amino acids. This CDR3 is CATSERGWQNTGELFF. The CDR3 DNA reads TGTGCCACCAGTGAACGAGGGTGGCAGAACACCGGGGAGCTGTTTTTT.